A selection of T cell receptor beta chains follows, all from one sample in a study of control samples from healthy donors and cancer patients. Sequencing used immunoSEQ multiplex PCR; TCRdb keeps in-frame clones, though not all of them. The data contain roughly 150,000 clones, around 88% of them singletons. Sequences were obtained from blood. These receptors all stem from a man aged 18 to 29 in good health. CDR3s include the opening cysteine and the closing phenylalanine or tryptophan. The order of the fields is CDR3 protein, CDR3 DNA, J gene, D gene, CDR3 length, clone size, V gene. A D gene is named only where the DNA matches it firmly. Clone size appears in some rows only: once, few, many, or a class for an expanded clone.

CDR3aa: CATSDPGVADTQYF
CDR3nt: TGTGCCACCAGTGATCCAGGGGTAGCAGATACGCAGTATTTT
j_gene: TRBJ2-3
d_gene: -
len: 14
abundance: once
v_gene: TRBV24-1

CDR3aa: CASTLDRATNEKLFF
CDR3nt: TGTGCCAGCACCCTAGACCGCGCAACTAATGAAAAACTGTTTTTT
j_gene: TRBJ1-4
d_gene: -
len: 15
abundance: -
v_gene: TRBV6-5

CDR3aa: CASRRRQGNQPQHF
CDR3nt: TGTGCCAGCAGGAGGAGACAGGGCAATCAGCCCCAGCATTTT
j_gene: TRBJ1-5
d_gene: -
len: 14
abundance: -
v_gene: TRBV6-5

CDR3aa: CASSLPGQPSSYNSPLHF
CDR3nt: TGTGCCAGCAGCCTACCCGGACAGCCAAGCTCCTATAATTCACCCCTCCACTTT
j_gene: TRBJ1-6
d_gene: -
len: 18
abundance: -
v_gene: TRBV5-6

CDR3aa: CASSERARMNTEAFF
CDR3nt: TGTGCCAGCAGTGAAAGGGCCAGAATGAACACTGAAGCTTTCTTT
j_gene: TRBJ1-1
d_gene: -
len: 15
abundance: -
v_gene: TRBV2

CDR3aa: CASSLLGRVVGQPQHF
CDR3nt: TGTGCCAGCAGTTTATTGGGCAGGGTAGTCGGTCAGCCCCAGCATTTT
j_gene: TRBJ1-5
d_gene: -
len: 16
abundance: -
v_gene: TRBV28

CDR3aa: CSVPEGTGGEKLFF
CDR3nt: TGCAGCGTCCCCGAGGGGACAGGGGGTGAAAAACTGTTTTTT
j_gene: TRBJ1-4
d_gene: TRBD1
len: 14
abundance: -
v_gene: TRBV29-1

CDR3aa: CASSSAGFTDTQYF
CDR3nt: TGTGCCAGCAGTTCAGCGGGGTTCACAGATACGCAGTATTTT
j_gene: TRBJ2-3
d_gene: TRBD2
len: 14
abundance: -
v_gene: TRBV28

CDR3aa: CASIELNTGELFF
CDR3nt: TGTGCCAGCATCGAGTTGAACACCGGGGAGCTGTTTTTT
j_gene: TRBJ2-2
d_gene: -
len: 13
abundance: -
v_gene: TRBV6-6

CDR3aa: CVRSSGVGSWSPLHF
CDR3nt: TGTGTCAGAAGCTCAGGGGTTGGATCGTGGTCACCCCTCCACTTT
j_gene: TRBJ1-6
d_gene: -
len: 15
abundance: -
v_gene: TRBV7-5

CDR3aa: CASSIRGYHADTQYF
CDR3nt: TGTGCCAGCAGCATCCGAGGATACCACGCCGATACGCAGTATTTT
j_gene: TRBJ2-3
d_gene: -
len: 15
abundance: -
v_gene: TRBV11-1

CDR3aa: CASSLGGGYTF
CDR3nt: TGTGCCAGCAGCCTGGGAGGGGGCTACACCTTC
j_gene: TRBJ1-2
d_gene: -
len: 11
abundance: -
v_gene: TRBV12-3/TRBV12-4

CDR3aa: CASSPWTEETQYF
CDR3nt: TGTGCCAGCAGCCCCTGGACAGAAGAGACCCAGTACTTC
j_gene: TRBJ2-5
d_gene: -
len: 13
abundance: -
v_gene: TRBV13

CDR3aa: CAWSVESGQGYEQYF
CDR3nt: TGTGCCTGGAGTGTTGAATCCGGCCAAGGTTACGAGCAGTACTTC
j_gene: TRBJ2-7
d_gene: -
len: 15
abundance: once
v_gene: TRBV30

CDR3aa: CASSQGLRAFF
CDR3nt: TGCGCCAGCAGCCAAGGGTTGCGGGCTTTCTTT
j_gene: TRBJ1-1
d_gene: -
len: 11
abundance: -
v_gene: TRBV4-1

CDR3aa: CASTRRGKFNQPQHF
CDR3nt: TGTGCCAGCACCCGGAGAGGTAAATTCAATCAGCCCCAGCATTTT
j_gene: TRBJ1-5
d_gene: -
len: 15
abundance: -
v_gene: TRBV5-6

CDR3aa: CASREAGGAGVNTEAFF
CDR3nt: TGTGCCAGCAGAGAAGCAGGGGGGGCAGGAGTGAACACTGAAGCTTTCTTT
j_gene: TRBJ1-1
d_gene: TRBD1
len: 17
abundance: -
v_gene: TRBV3-1/TRBV3-2

CDR3aa: CASSLVLVGDSF
CDR3nt: TGCGCCAGCAGCTTGGTACTTGTTGGGGACAGCTTC
j_gene: TRBJ1-2
d_gene: TRBD1
len: 12
abundance: once
v_gene: TRBV5-1

CDR3aa: CASSPGQENNSPLHF
CDR3nt: TGTGCCAGCAGCCCCGGACAGGAGAATAATTCACCCCTCCACTTT
j_gene: TRBJ1-6
d_gene: TRBD1
len: 15
abundance: once
v_gene: TRBV7-2

CDR3aa: CASSQGRGRWETQYF
CDR3nt: TGTGCCAGCAGCCAAGGGCGGGGGAGGTGGGAGACCCAGTACTTC
j_gene: TRBJ2-5
d_gene: TRBD2
len: 15
abundance: -
v_gene: TRBV3-1/TRBV3-2

CDR3aa: CASSAQRGANEQFF
CDR3nt: TGTGCCAGCAGCGCTCAGAGGGGCGCAAATGAGCAGTTCTTC
j_gene: TRBJ2-1
d_gene: -
len: 14
abundance: -
v_gene: TRBV7-2

CDR3aa: CAWSSTGSLNYEQYF
CDR3nt: TGTGCCTGGAGTTCAACCGGGAGCCTAAACTACGAGCAGTACTTC
j_gene: TRBJ2-7
d_gene: -
len: 15
abundance: -
v_gene: TRBV30

CDR3aa: CASSPILSREAFF
CDR3nt: TGTGCCAGCAGTCCTATTTTATCAAGGGAAGCTTTCTTT
j_gene: TRBJ1-1
d_gene: -
len: 13
abundance: -
v_gene: TRBV6-1

CDR3aa: CASRPTSGTYEQYF
CDR3nt: TGTGCCAGCAGGCCCACTAGCGGGACCTACGAGCAGTACTTC
j_gene: TRBJ2-7
d_gene: TRBD2
len: 14
abundance: -
v_gene: TRBV28

CDR3aa: CASSQDFSYRKGKNTEAFF
CDR3nt: TGTGCCAGCAGCCAAGATTTTTCTTATCGGAAGGGGAAGAACACTGAAGCTTTCTTT
j_gene: TRBJ1-1
d_gene: -
len: 19
abundance: -
v_gene: TRBV3-1/TRBV3-2

CDR3aa: CASSELGQGDSPLHF
CDR3nt: TGTGCCAGCAGTGAACTGGGACAGGGAGATTCACCCCTCCACTTT
j_gene: TRBJ1-6
d_gene: TRBD1
len: 15
abundance: few
v_gene: TRBV6-1

CDR3aa: CASSPAEASYNSPLHF
CDR3nt: TGTGCCAGCTCACCAGCGGAGGCCTCTTATAATTCACCCCTCCACTTT
j_gene: TRBJ1-6
d_gene: -
len: 16
abundance: -
v_gene: TRBV18

CDR3aa: CASSQGAGGTDTQYF
CDR3nt: TGTGCCAGCAGCCAAGGGGCGGGGGGCACAGATACGCAGTATTTT
j_gene: TRBJ2-3
d_gene: TRBD2
len: 15
abundance: -
v_gene: TRBV3-1/TRBV3-2

CDR3aa: CASSTGTGGVEAFF
CDR3nt: TGCGCCAGCAGCACCGGGACAGGGGGTGTGGAAGCTTTCTTT
j_gene: TRBJ1-1
d_gene: TRBD1
len: 14
abundance: -
v_gene: TRBV5-1

CDR3aa: CASQAGYGYGYTF
CDR3nt: TGTGCCAGCCAAGCGGGATACGGCTATGGCTACACCTTC
j_gene: TRBJ1-2
d_gene: -
len: 13
abundance: once
v_gene: TRBV6-6

CDR3aa: CASSLRQVSDTQYF
CDR3nt: TGCGCCAGCAGCTTACGACAGGTCTCAGATACGCAGTATTTT
j_gene: TRBJ2-3
d_gene: -
len: 14
abundance: -
v_gene: TRBV4-3

CDR3aa: CASSPGVSHTEAFF
CDR3nt: TGTGCCAGCAGCCCGGGGGTGTCCCACACTGAAGCTTTCTTT
j_gene: TRBJ1-1
d_gene: -
len: 14
abundance: -
v_gene: TRBV28

CDR3aa: CASSLGGAGEETQYF
CDR3nt: TGTGCCAGCAGCTTAGGTGGGGCCGGGGAAGAGACCCAGTACTTC
j_gene: TRBJ2-5
d_gene: -
len: 15
abundance: -
v_gene: TRBV7-2

CDR3aa: CASSYKGPAREQYF
CDR3nt: TGTGCCAGCAGCTATAAGGGGCCTGCTCGGGAGCAGTACTTC
j_gene: TRBJ2-7
d_gene: -
len: 14
abundance: -
v_gene: TRBV7-2

CDR3aa: CASTPPRNSYEQYF
CDR3nt: TGTGCCAGCACCCCCCCCCGGAACTCCTACGAGCAGTACTTC
j_gene: TRBJ2-7
d_gene: -
len: 14
abundance: -
v_gene: TRBV28

CDR3aa: CATRSGGLAETQYF
CDR3nt: TGTGCCACCAGATCCGGGGGCCTAGCAGAGACCCAGTACTTC
j_gene: TRBJ2-5
d_gene: -
len: 14
abundance: -
v_gene: TRBV24-1

CDR3aa: CACRGGGSPLHF
CDR3nt: TGTGCCTGTCGGGGGGGTGGTTCACCCCTCCACTTT
j_gene: TRBJ1-6
d_gene: -
len: 12
abundance: -
v_gene: TRBV30

CDR3aa: CASSYSRAGNYGYTF
CDR3nt: TGTGCCAGCAGTTACTCGAGGGCGGGGAACTATGGCTACACCTTC
j_gene: TRBJ1-2
d_gene: -
len: 15
abundance: -
v_gene: TRBV6-5

CDR3aa: CASSQDFRTESYEQYF
CDR3nt: TGCGCCAGCAGCCAAGATTTTAGGACAGAGAGCTACGAGCAGTACTTC
j_gene: TRBJ2-7
d_gene: -
len: 16
abundance: -
v_gene: TRBV4-3

CDR3aa: CASSSLQDTGELFF
CDR3nt: TGCGCCAGCAGCAGCTTACAAGACACCGGGGAGCTGTTTTTT
j_gene: TRBJ2-2
d_gene: -
len: 14
abundance: once
v_gene: TRBV5-1

CDR3aa: CASSFEEGVLNTGELFF
CDR3nt: TGCGCCAGCAGCTTCGAAGAGGGGGTACTTAACACCGGGGAGCTGTTTTTT
j_gene: TRBJ2-2
d_gene: -
len: 17
abundance: -
v_gene: TRBV5-1

CDR3aa: CSARGLTEAFF
CDR3nt: TGCAGTGCTAGGGGGTTGACTGAAGCTTTCTTT
j_gene: TRBJ1-1
d_gene: -
len: 11
abundance: -
v_gene: TRBV20-1

CDR3aa: CASSISANTGELFF
CDR3nt: TGTGCCAGTAGTATTTCCGCGAACACCGGGGAGCTGTTTTTT
j_gene: TRBJ2-2
d_gene: -
len: 14
abundance: -
v_gene: TRBV19

CDR3aa: CASSRQVNSYEQYF
CDR3nt: TGTGCCAGTAGTAGACAGGTGAACTCCTACGAGCAGTACTTC
j_gene: TRBJ2-7
d_gene: -
len: 14
abundance: -
v_gene: TRBV19

CDR3aa: CASSLAVSRDADTQYF
CDR3nt: TGTGCCAGCAGCTTGGCCGTCTCCCGCGATGCAGATACGCAGTATTTT
j_gene: TRBJ2-3
d_gene: -
len: 16
abundance: -
v_gene: TRBV5-4